Presented here are 18 T cell receptor beta chains from one specimen sequenced in a study of T cells in Graves' hyperthyroidism and ophthalmopathy. Amplification of TCR beta CDR3 regions was performed using RNA transcripts as template. The HTBI primer set served for first-round RT-PCR of the TCR CDR3. TCRdb used MiXCR to reprocess the multiplex PCR reads, holding one entry per CDR3 protein. Of 550,000 to 700,000 distinct CDR3 sequences detected, roughly 15% appear once; the ten largest clones hold about 4%. Sequencing was done on a sample of blood. The receptor set was obtained from a woman in her forties with Graves' ophthalmopathy.

The sample holds a few counts of this clonotype. This chain uses TRBV12-3 or TRBV12-4 with TRBJ2-5; D possibly corresponds to TRBD2 (5 bases). V was shortened by 7 bases and J by 0 bases, with 12 bases between the two germline ends. This CDR3 is 14 amino acids long. CDR3 coding DNA: TGTGCCAGCACTCGTCGCGGGTACCAAGAGACCCAGTACTTC. Its protein product is CASTRRGYQETQYF.

This clonotype came up many times. The V call is TRBV12-3 or TRBV12-4, the J call TRBJ2-5, with 8 bases fitting TRBD2. V trimming: 10 bases; J trimming: 5 bases; junction bases outside the gene matches: 15. The CDR3 runs 15 residues. DNA of the CDR3: TGTGCCACAACCACTGGAGCGGGAGTTGGGGAGACCCAGTACTTC. This sequence encodes CATTTGAGVGETQYF.

This clonotype was detected ten times or more. The rearrangement links TRBV5-4 to TRBJ2-2; TRBD2 agrees at 16 bases. Germline V gene data show CDR1 as SGHNT and CDR2 as YYREEE (reference sequence). The CDR3 spans 20 residues. The V segment lost 4 bases and the J segment 0 bases; nucleotides outside the gene matches: 9. CDR3 nucleotide sequence: TGTGCCAGCAGCGTGGGACTAGCGGGAGGGCATTTCGCGAACACCGGGGAGCTGTTTTTT. This sequence encodes CASSVGLAGGHFANTGELFF.

This clonotype was found many times. The V and J genes are TRBV28 and TRBJ2-2; 7 bases map to TRBD2. The germline gives CDR1 MDHEN, CDR2 SYDVKM. The V and J ends lost 6 bases and 0 bases, in that order; junction bases with no gene match: 7. CDR3 length equals 16 residues. In DNA form, the CDR3 reads TGTGCCAGCAGCCCTGTGAGCGGGGCGAACACCGGGGAGCTGTTTTTT. Protein sequence: CASSPVSGANTGELFF.

The chain has TRBV9 and TRBJ1-3; D is ambiguous. V was trimmed by 0 bases and J by 7 bases, leaving 8 bases between them. This CDR3 is 13 amino acids long. Germline CDR1 is SGDLS and CDR2 is YYNGEE. The CDR3 bases are TGTGCCAGCAGCGTAGTGGGAGGTAACACCATATATTTT. Translated: CASSVVGGNTIYF.

The chain links TRBV28 to TRBJ1-2, with D possibly TRBD1 on 6 matching bases. Trimming took 8 bases from V and 2 from J, leaving 21 bases between them. There are 16 residues in the CDR3. Germline CDR1 MDHEN, CDR2 SYDVKM. CDR3 coding DNA: TGTGCCAGCCTAACGTCAGACAGGTCGTCAAACTATGGCTACACCTTC. It encodes CASLTSDRSSNYGYTF.

This clonotype was observed many times. The chain is built from TRBV10-3 and TRBJ1-1; D might be TRBD1 (6 bases). The V gene lost 6 bases and the J gene lost 4 bases, with 15 bases spanning the gap. The CDR3 has 14 amino acids. Germline CDR1 and CDR2: ENHRY and SYGVKD. The DNA of the CDR3 is TGTGCCATCAGGCAACAGGGTGAGGGCACTGAAGCTTTCTTT. Translation: CAIRQQGEGTEAFF.

V and J are TRBV4-1 and TRBJ2-6, with D uncertain. Germline loops: CDR1 MGHRA, CDR2 YSYEKL. The CDR3 loop spans 15 amino acids. Deletions cut 1 base from V and 0 bases from J, with 4 bases between. The DNA of the CDR3 is TGCGCCAGCAGCCAAGGACCCTCTGGGGCCAACGTCCTGACTTTC. Translated: CASSQGPSGANVLTF.

The table lists this clonotype with many counts. The rearrangement joins TRBV25-1 to TRBJ1-2; D unresolved. The CDR3 has 12 amino acids. Germline CDR1 reads MGHDK; CDR2 reads SYGVNS. The V gene lost 6 bases and the J gene lost 1 base, with 6 bases spanning the gap. CDR3 nucleotide sequence: TGTGCCAGCAGCTTCAATAACTATGGCTACACCTTC. Translating it yields CASSFNNYGYTF.

This clonotype appeared many times. The J gene is TRBJ1-1, the V gene TRBV28; D gene ambiguous. With 3 bases removed from V and 10 bases from J, the gap between germline ends came to 12 bases. Per the germline V gene, CDR1 is MDHEN and CDR2 is SYDVKM. The CDR3 is made up of 12 amino acids. The CDR3 DNA is TGTGCCAGCAGTTTTGAGGGCGGGGTAGCTTTCTTT. Its protein product is CASSFEGGVAFF.

Ten or more counts support this clonotype. The CDR3 sequence: CASSLGEGSGYTF. CDR3 sequence (DNA): TGTGCCAGCAGTTTGGGGGAGGGCTCTGGCTACACCTTC. V and J are TRBV6-5 and TRBJ1-2; D might be TRBD1 (5 bases). This CDR3 is 13 amino acids long. Trimming pared 4 bases from V and 7 bases from J, leaving 13 bases between. Germline CDR1 is MNHEY and CDR2 is SVGAGI.

This clonotype has ten or more counts. CDR3 coding DNA: TGTGCCAGCAGCTCGGGGTCGGGACGACGGTCCCAGTACTTC. Its translation is CASSSGSGRRSQYF. V is TRBV7-2 and J is TRBJ2-5; D possibly matches TRBD1 or TRBD2 (5 bases each). The CDR3 covers 14 residues. Trimming pared 4 bases from V and 9 bases from J, leaving 18 bases between. Germline-derived CDR1 and CDR2 are SGHTA and FQGNSA. Complete variable domain (other parts from reference TRBV7-2 and TRBJ2-5): GAGVSQSPSNKVTEKGKDVELRCDPISGHTALYWYRQSLGQGLEFLIYFQGNSAPDKSGLPSDRFSAERTGGSVSTLTIQRTQQEDSAVYLCASSSGSGRRSQYFGPGTRLLVL.

This clonotype was seen ten or more times. V and J are TRBV12-3 or TRBV12-4 and TRBJ2-7; the match to TRBD1 covers 7 bases. Losses at the gene ends were 5 bases for V and 3 bases for J; bases not matched to a gene: 10. CDR3 length: 15 amino acids. Here the CDR3 reads CASSPGQPTDYEQYF. The CDR3 nucleotides are TGTGCCAGCAGTCCGGGACAGCCCACCGACTACGAGCAGTACTTC.

Many counts were recorded for this clonotype. The chain has TRBV20-1 and TRBJ2-4; a possible D gene is TRBD2 (6 bases). CDR3 size: 20 residues. V lost 5 bases and J 5 bases, leaving 34 bases between the germline ends. In germline, CDR1 is DFQATT, CDR2 SNEGSKA (reference sequence). CDR3 in amino acids: CSAGSWGTSTLPLTENIQYF. The DNA of the CDR3 is TGCAGTGCTGGGTCATGGGGCACTAGCACGCTACCTCTAACTGAAAACATTCAGTACTTC.

This clonotype came up many times. The chain joins TRBV15 to TRBJ2-7; D is possibly TRBD2 (6 bases). The germline V gene has CDR1 LNHNV and CDR2 YYDKDF (reference sequence). Trimming took 0 bases from V and 5 from J, leaving 14 bases between them. This CDR3 has 15 residues. Written as DNA, the CDR3 is TGTGCCACCAGCAGAGATCCCGGGAGCGCAAACGAGCAGTACTTC. Amino acid sequence: CATSRDPGSANEQYF.

This clonotype came up many times. The chain carries TRBV29-1 and TRBJ2-4; no firm D call. Deletions cut 0 bases from V and 0 bases from J, with 9 bases between. This CDR3 comprises 15 residues. Per germline, CDR1 SQVTM and CDR2 ANQGSEA. The CDR3 region has the DNA TGCAGCGTTGAAGAAACCGCGGCAGCCAAAAACATTCAGTACTTC. This gives the protein CSVEETAAAKNIQYF.

This clonotype was counted ten times or more. The V gene is TRBV6-4, the J gene TRBJ1-2; tentatively, D is TRBD1 (5 bases). The CDR3 sequence is 17 residues long. Germline V CDR1 and CDR2: MRHNA, SNTAGT. V was shortened by 6 bases and J by 5 bases, with 25 bases between the two germline ends. CDR3 DNA sequence: TGTGCCAGCAGCTCGACGGGACCGAAGTTAGAATCATATGGCTACACCTTC. Residues: CASSSTGPKLESYGYTF.

The chain employs TRBV12-3 or TRBV12-4 and TRBJ2-2; D is perhaps TRBD2 (5 bases). The CDR3 length is 13 residues. V lost 3 bases, J lost 7 bases, and 9 bases lay in between. The CDR3 DNA reads as TGTGCCAGCAGTTTTTGGGGAGACGGGGAGCTGTTTTTT. It yields the protein CASSFWGDGELFF.